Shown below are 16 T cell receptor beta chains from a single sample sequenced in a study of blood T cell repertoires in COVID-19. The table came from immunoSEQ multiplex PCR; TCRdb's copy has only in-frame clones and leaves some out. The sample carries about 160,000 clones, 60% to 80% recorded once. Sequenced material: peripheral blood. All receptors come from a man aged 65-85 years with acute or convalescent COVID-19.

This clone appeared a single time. In DNA form, the CDR3 reads TGCAGCGTTGATGCAGGGGCTATCTATGGCTACACCTTC. Translated, it gives CSVDAGAIYGYTF. The V call is TRBV29-1, the J call TRBJ1-2; weak D call: TRBD1 (6 bases). V was clipped by 3 bases and J by 4 bases, with 12 bases between them. Germline V gene lookup returns CDR1 SQVTM and CDR2 ANQGSEA. This CDR3 comprises 13 residues. Full variable domain (missing parts from reference TRBV29-1 and TRBJ1-2): SAVISQKPSRDICQRGTSLTIQCQVDSQVTMMFWYRQQPGQSLTLIATANQGSEATYESGFVIDKFPISRPNLTFSTLTVSNMSPEDSSIYLCSVDAGAIYGYTFGSGTRLTVV.

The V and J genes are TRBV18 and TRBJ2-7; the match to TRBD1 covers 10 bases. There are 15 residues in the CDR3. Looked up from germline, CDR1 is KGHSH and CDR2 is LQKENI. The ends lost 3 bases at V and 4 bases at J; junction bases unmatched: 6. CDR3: CASSPGQGRLYEQYF. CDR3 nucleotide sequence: TGTGCCAGCTCACCGGGACAGGGGAGGTTGTACGAGCAGTACTTC.

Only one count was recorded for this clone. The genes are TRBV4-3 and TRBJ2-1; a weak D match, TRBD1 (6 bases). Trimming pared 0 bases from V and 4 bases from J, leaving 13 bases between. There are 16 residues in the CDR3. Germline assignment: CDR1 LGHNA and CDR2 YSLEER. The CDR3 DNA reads TGCGCCAGCAGCCAAGATTCGGGACAATCTTACAATGAGCAGTTCTTC. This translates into CASSQDSGQSYNEQFF.

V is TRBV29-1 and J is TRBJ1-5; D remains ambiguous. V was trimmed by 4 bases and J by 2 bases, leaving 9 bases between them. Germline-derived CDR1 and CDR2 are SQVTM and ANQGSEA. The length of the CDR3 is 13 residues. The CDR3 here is CSVVARGNQPQHF. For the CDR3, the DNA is TGCAGCGTTGTCGCGAGGGGCAATCAGCCCCAGCATTTT.

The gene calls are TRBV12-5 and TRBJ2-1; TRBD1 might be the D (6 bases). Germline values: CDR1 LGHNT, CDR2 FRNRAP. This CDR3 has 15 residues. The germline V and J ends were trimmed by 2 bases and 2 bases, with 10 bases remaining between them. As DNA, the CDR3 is TGTGCTAGTGGTTTGATAGGACAGCCCTACAATGAGCAGTTCTTC. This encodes CASGLIGQPYNEQFF.

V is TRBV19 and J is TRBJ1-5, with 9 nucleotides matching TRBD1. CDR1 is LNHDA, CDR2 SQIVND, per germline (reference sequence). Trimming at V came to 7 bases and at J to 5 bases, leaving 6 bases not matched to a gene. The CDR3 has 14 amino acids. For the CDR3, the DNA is TGTGCCAGTAACCGGGACAGGGAAGATCAGCCCCAGCATTTT. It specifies CASNRDREDQPQHF.

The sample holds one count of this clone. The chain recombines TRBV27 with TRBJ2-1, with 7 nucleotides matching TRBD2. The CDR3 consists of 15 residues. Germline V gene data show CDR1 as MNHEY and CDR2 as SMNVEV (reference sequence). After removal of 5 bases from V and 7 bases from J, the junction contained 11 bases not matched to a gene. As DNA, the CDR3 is TGTGCCAGCAGTCCACGGGGGGTACTAGGGAATGAGCAGTTCTTC. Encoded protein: CASSPRGVLGNEQFF.

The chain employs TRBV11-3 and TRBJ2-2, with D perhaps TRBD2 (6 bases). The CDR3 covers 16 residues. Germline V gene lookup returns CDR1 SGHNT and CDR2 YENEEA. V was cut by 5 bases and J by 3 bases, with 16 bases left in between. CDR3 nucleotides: TGTGCCAGCAGCGACGGGGCTAGCGTTTACACCGGGGAGCTGTTTTTT. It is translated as CASSDGASVYTGELFF. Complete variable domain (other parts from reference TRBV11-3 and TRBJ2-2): EAGVVQSPRYKIIEKKQPVAFWCNPISGHNTLYWYLQNLGQGPELLIRYENEEAVDDSQLPKDRFSAERLKGVDSTLKIQPAELGDSAVYLCASSDGASVYTGELFFGEGSRLTVL.

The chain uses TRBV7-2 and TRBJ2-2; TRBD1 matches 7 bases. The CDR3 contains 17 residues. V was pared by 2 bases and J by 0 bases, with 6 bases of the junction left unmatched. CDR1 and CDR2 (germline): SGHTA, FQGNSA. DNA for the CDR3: TGTGCCAGCAGCTTAAGGGCCCAGGGGGCGAACACCGGGGAGCTGTTTTTT. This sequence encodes CASSLRAQGANTGELFF.

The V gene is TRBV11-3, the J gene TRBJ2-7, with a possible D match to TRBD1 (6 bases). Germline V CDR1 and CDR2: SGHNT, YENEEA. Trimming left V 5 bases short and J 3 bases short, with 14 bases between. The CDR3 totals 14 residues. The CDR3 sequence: CASSHTGSSYEQYF. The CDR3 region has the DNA TGTGCCAGCAGCCACACAGGGAGCAGCTACGAGCAGTACTTC. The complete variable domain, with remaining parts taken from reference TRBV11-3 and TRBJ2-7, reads EAGVVQSPRYKIIEKKQPVAFWCNPISGHNTLYWYLQNLGQGPELLIRYENEEAVDDSQLPKDRFSAERLKGVDSTLKIQPAELGDSAVYLCASSHTGSSYEQYFGPGTRLTVT.

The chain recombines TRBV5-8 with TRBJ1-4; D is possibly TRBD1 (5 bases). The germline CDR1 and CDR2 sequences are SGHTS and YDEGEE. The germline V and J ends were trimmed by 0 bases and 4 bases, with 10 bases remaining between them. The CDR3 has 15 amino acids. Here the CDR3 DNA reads TGTGCCAGCAGCTTGGGCAGGGTTGGTAATGAAAAACTGTTTTTT. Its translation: CASSLGRVGNEKLFF.

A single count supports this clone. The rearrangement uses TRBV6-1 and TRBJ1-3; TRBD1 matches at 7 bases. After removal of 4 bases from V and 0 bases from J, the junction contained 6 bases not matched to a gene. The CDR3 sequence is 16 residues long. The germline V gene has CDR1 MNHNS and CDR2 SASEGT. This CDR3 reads CASSVGQTTSGNTIYF. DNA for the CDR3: TGTGCCAGCAGTGTGGGACAGACTACCTCTGGAAACACCATATATTTT.

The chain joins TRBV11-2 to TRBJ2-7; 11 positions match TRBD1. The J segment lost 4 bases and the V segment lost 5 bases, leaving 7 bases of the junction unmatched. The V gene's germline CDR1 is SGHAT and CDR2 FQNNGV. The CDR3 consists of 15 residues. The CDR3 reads CASSTGQGAVYEQYF. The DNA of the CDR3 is TGTGCCAGCAGCACCGGACAGGGGGCAGTTTACGAGCAGTACTTC.

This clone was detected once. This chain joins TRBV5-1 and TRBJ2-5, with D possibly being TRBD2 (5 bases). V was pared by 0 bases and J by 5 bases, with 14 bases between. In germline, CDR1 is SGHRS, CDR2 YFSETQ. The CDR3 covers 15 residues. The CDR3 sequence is CASSLGEAGGETQYF. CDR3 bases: TGCGCCAGCAGCTTGGGAGAGGCAGGCGGGGAGACCCAGTACTTC.

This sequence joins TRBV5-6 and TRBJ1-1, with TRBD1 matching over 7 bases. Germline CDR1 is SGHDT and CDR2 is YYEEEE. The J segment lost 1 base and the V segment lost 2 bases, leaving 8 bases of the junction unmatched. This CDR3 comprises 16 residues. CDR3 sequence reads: CASSFKTGRANTEAFF. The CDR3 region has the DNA TGTGCCAGCAGCTTCAAGACAGGGCGGGCGAACACTGAAGCTTTCTTT.

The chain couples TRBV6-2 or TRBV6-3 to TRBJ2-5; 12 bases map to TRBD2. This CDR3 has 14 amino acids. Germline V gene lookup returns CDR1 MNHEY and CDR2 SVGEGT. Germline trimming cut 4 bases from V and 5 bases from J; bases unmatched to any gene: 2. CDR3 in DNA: TGTGCCAGCAGTTCTAGCGGGGGGGTTGAGACCCAGTACTTC. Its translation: CASSSSGGVETQYF.